These T cell receptor beta chains were read from a single sample in a study of kidney transplant recipient with SARS-CoV-2 infection. TCRdb independently ran MiXCR on the reads; one entry per CDR3 protein. The sample shows under 300,000 distinct CDR3 sequences, about 28% of them seen only once. Source: a blood sample, taken at baseline and between days 110 and 120 from a kidney transplant recipient. These receptors were taken from a male patient between 25 and 39 years old who had COVID-19 and was a kidney transplant recipient. A share of the T cells may be of graft donor origin. Each CDR3 is given with its conserved first and last residue. The D gene is left open where the match is weak. Clone size is stated in some rows and not others, as once, few, many or a class when expanded.

>TRBD1|many|TRBV20-1|TRBJ2-2
CSAPGQANTGELFF
TGCAGTGCGCCCGGACAGGCGAACACCGGGGAGCTGTTTTTT
>NA|many|TRBV6-4|TRBJ2-3
CASSDSGTAGADTQYF
TGTGCCAGCAGTGACTCAGGGACTGCTGGGGCAGATACGCAGTATTTT
>NA|many|TRBV7-6|TRBJ1-2
CASSSSVESRKTYGYTF
TGTGCCAGCAGCAGTTCAGTTGAATCTCGAAAGACCTATGGCTACACCTTC
>NA|many|TRBV10-2|TRBJ1-2
CASSLSFTSRKTYGYTF
TGCGCCAGCAGTCTTTCATTCACTTCTAGAAAGACCTATGGCTACACCTTC
>TRBD1|many|TRBV5-1|TRBJ2-7
CASSGTGGVYEQYF
TGCGCCAGCAGCGGCACAGGGGGCGTCTACGAGCAGTACTTC
>NA|NA|TRBV7-3|TRBJ2-1
CASSPPGQVYNEQFF
TGTGCCAGCAGCCCCCCGGGACAAGTCTACAATGAGCAGTTCTTC
>TRBD2|few|TRBV14|TRBJ2-1
CASSQDVMTLAGRYNEQFF
TGTGCCAGCAGCCAAGACGTCATGACTTTAGCGGGAAGGTACAATGAGCAGTTCTTC
>NA|many|TRBV6-1|TRBJ1-6
CASSEAPHRHTNSPLHF
TGTGCCAGCAGTGAAGCCCCCCACAGACACACTAATTCACCCCTCCACTTT
>NA|many|TRBV4-3|TRBJ2-1
CASSQELWSWEVRFF
TGCGCCAGCAGCCAAGAGCTTTGGTCGTGGGAAGTTCGGTTCTTC
>NA|many|TRBV25-1|TRBJ2-6
CASKGPGRWSSGANVLTF
TGTGCCAGCAAAGGGCCGGGCAGGTGGAGCTCTGGGGCCAACGTCCTGACTTTC
>NA|NA|TRBV20-1|TRBJ2-3
CSARVVGVVTDTQYF
TGCAGTGCTAGAGTGGTGGGAGTGGTAACAGATACGCAGTATTTT